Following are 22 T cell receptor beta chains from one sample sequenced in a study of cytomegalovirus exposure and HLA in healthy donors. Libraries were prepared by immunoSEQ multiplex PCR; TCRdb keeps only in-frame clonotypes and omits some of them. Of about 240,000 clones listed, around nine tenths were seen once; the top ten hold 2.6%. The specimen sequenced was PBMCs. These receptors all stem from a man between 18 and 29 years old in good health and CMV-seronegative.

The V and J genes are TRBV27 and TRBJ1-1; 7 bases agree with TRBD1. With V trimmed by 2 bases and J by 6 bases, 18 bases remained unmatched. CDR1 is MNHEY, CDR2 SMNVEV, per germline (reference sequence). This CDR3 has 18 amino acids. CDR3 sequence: CASSLSSWGQSWGAEAFF. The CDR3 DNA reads TGTGCCAGCAGTTTAAGCTCGTGGGGACAGTCCTGGGGGGCTGAAGCTTTCTTT.

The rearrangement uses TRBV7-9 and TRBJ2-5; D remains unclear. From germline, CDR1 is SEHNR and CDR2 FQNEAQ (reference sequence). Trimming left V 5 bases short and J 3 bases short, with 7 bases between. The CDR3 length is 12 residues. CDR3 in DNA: TGTGCCAGCAGCCCACAAAAAGAGACCCAGTACTTC. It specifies CASSPQKETQYF.

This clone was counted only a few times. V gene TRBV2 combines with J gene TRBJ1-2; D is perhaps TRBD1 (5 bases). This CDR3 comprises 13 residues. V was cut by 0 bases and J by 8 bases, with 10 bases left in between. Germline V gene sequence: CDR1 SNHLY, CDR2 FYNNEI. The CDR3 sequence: CASSEARQQGYTF. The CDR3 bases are TGTGCCAGCAGTGAAGCGCGACAGCAGGGCTACACCTTC.

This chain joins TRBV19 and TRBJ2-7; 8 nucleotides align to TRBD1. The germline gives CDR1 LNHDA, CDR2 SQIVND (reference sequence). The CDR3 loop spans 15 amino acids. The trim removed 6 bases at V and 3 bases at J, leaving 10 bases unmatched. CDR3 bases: TGTGCCAGTAGGTCCGACAGGGGAAAAGGCTACGAGCAGTACTTC. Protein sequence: CASRSDRGKGYEQYF.

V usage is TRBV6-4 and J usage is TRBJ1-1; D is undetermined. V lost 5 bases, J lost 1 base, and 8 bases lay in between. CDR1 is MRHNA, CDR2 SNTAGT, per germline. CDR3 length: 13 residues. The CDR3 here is CASSQQRNTEAFF. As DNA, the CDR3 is TGTGCCAGCAGTCAACAGAGGAACACTGAAGCTTTCTTT.

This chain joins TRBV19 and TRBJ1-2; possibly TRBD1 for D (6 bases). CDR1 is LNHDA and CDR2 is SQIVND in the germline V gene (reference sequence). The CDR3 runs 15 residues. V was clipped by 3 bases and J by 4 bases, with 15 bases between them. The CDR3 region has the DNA TGTGCCAGTAGTATGCCTGGCAGGGGCGTCTATGGCTACACCTTC. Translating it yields CASSMPGRGVYGYTF.

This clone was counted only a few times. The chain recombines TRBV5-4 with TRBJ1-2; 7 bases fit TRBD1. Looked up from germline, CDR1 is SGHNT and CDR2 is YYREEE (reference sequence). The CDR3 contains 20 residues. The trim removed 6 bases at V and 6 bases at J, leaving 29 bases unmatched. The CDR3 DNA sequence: TGTGCCAGCACTAATCATCCGTTCGAGACGGGACAGACTAAAACCCATGGCTACACCTTC. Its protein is CASTNHPFETGQTKTHGYTF.

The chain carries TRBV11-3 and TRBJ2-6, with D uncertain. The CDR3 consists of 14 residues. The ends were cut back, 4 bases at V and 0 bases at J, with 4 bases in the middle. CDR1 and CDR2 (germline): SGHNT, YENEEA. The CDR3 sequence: CASSSGSGANVLTF. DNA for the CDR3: TGTGCCAGCAGCTCGGGCTCTGGGGCCAACGTCCTGACTTTC.

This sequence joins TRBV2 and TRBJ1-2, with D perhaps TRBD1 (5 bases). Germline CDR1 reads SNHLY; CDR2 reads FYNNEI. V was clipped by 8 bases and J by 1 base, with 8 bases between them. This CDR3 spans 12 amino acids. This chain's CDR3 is CASSQGNYGYTF. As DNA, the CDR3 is TGTGCCAGCTCTCAGGGTAACTATGGCTACACCTTC.

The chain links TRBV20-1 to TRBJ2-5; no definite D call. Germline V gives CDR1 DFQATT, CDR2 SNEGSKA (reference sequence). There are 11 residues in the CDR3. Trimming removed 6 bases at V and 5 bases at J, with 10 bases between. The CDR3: CSAPLGETQYF. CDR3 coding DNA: TGCAGTGCCCCTCTCGGGGAGACCCAGTACTTC.

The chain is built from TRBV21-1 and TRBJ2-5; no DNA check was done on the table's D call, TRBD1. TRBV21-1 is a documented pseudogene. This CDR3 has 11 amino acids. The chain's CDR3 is CASTKGATQYF. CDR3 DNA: TGTGCCAGCACAAAAGGGGCGACCCAGTACTTC.

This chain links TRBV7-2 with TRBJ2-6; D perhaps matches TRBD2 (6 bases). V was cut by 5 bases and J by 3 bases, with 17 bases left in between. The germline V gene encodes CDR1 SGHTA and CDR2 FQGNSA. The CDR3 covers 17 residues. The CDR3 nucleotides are TGTGCCAGCAGCCCCGGGGGAAGCCGGGGTGGGGCCAACGTCCTGACTTTC. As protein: CASSPGGSRGGANVLTF.

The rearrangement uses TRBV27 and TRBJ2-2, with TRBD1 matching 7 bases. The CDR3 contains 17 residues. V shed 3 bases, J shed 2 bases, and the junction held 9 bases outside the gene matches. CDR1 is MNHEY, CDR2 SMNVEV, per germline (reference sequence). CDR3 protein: CASSLQQGQINTGELFF. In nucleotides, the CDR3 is TGTGCCAGCAGTTTGCAACAGGGACAGATCAACACCGGGGAGCTGTTTTTT.

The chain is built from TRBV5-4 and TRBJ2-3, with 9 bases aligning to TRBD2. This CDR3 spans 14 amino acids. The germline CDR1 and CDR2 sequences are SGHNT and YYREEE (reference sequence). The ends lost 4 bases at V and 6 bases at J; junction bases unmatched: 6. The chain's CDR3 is CASSPGTSSDTQYF. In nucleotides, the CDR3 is TGTGCCAGCAGCCCCGGGACTAGCAGCGATACGCAGTATTTT.

The CDR3 region has the DNA TGTGCCAGCAGCGTAGCGGGAGATCCCTTATACGAGCAGTACTTC. It codes for CASSVAGDPLYEQYF. The chain recombines TRBV9 with TRBJ2-7; tentatively, D is TRBD2 (6 bases). The V end was cut by 0 bases, the J end by 4 bases, with 14 bases between. Germline V gives CDR1 SGDLS, CDR2 YYNGEE. CDR3 length equals 15 residues.

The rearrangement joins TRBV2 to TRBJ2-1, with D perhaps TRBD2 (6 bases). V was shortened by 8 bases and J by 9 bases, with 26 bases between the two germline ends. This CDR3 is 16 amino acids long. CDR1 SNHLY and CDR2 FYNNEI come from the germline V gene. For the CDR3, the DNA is TGTGCCAGCCCCCGGGGCGGGGCCTCGGCGGAAGGTGAGCAGTTCTTC. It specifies CASPRGGASAEGEQFF.

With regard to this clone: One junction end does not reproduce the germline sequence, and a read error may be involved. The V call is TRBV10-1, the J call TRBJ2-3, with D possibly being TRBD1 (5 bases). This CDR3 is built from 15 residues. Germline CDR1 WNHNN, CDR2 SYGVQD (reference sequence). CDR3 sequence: CATSPTGPSTDTQYF. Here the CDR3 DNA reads TGCGCCACCAGTCCCACAGGCCCCAGCACAGATACGCAGTATTTT.

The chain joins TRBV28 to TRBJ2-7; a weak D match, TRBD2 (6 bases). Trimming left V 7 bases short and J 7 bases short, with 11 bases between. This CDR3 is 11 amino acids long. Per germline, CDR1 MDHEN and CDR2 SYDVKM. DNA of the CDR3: TGTGCCAGCAACGGGAGAAATGAGCAGTACTTC. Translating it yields CASNGRNEQYF. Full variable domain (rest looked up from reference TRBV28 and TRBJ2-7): DVKVTQSSRYLVKRTGEKVFLECVQDMDHENMFWYRQDPGLGLRLIYFSYDVKMKEKGDIPEGYSVSREKKERFSLILESASTNQTSMYLCASNGRNEQYFGPGTRLTVT.

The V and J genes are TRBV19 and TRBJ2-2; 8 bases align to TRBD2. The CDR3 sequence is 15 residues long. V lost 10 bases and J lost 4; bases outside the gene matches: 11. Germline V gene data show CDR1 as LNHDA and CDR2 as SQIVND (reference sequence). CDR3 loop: CATPGGAGRTGELFF. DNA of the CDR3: TGTGCCACCCCGGGGGGGGCCGGGCGCACCGGGGAGCTGTTTTTT.

For the CDR3, the DNA is TGTGCTAGTGGCCGGGGGGTGAACACTGAAGCTTTCTTT. It is translated as CASGRGVNTEAFF. The rearrangement joins TRBV12-5 to TRBJ1-1; maybe TRBD1 (5 bases). The CDR3 loop spans 13 amino acids. The V gene lost 6 bases and the J gene lost 0 bases, with 8 bases spanning the gap. Germline CDR1 and CDR2: LGHNT and FRNRAP.

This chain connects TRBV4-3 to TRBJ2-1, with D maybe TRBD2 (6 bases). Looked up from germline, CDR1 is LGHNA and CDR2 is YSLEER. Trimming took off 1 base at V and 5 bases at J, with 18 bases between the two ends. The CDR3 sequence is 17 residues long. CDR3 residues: CASSQVLSGLYNNEQFF. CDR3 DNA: TGCGCCAGCAGCCAAGTTTTATCGGGACTTTATAACAATGAGCAGTTCTTC.

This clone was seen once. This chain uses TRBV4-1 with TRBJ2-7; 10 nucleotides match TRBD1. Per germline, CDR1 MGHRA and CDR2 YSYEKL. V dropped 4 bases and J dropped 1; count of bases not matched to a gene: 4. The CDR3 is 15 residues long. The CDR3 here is CASSPRTGGSYEQYF. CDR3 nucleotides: TGCGCCAGCAGCCCCCGGACAGGGGGTTCCTACGAGCAGTACTTC.